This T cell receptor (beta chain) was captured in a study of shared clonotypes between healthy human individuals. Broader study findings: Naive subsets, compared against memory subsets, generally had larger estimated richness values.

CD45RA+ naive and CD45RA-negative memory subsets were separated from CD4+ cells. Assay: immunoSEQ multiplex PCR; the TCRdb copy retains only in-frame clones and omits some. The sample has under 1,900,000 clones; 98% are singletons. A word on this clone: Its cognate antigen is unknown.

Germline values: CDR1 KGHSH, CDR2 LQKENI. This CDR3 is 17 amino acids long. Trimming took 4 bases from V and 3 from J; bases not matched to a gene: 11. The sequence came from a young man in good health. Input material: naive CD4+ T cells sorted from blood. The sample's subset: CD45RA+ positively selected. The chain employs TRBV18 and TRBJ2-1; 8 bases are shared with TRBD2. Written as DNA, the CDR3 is TGTGCCAGCTCACAACTCAGAGCGGGAGACTTCTACAATGAGCAGTTCTTC. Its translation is CASSQLRAGDFYNEQFF. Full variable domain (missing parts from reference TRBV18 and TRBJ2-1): NAGVMQNPRHLVRRRGQEARLRCSPMKGHSHVYWYRQLPEEGLKFMVYLQKENIIDESGMPKERFSAEFPKEGPSILRIQQVVRGDSAAYFCASSQLRAGDFYNEQFFGPGTRLTVL.